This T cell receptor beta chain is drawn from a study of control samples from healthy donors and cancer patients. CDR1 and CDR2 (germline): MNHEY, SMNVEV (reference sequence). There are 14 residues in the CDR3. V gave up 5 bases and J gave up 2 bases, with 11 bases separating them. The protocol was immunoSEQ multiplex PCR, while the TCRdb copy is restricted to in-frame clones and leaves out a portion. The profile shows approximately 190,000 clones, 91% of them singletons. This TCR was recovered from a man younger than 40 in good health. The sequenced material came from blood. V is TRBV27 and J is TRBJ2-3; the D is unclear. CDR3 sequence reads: CASSLSAATDTQYF. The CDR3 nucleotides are TGTGCCAGCAGTCTCTCTGCCGCCACAGATACGCAGTATTTT.